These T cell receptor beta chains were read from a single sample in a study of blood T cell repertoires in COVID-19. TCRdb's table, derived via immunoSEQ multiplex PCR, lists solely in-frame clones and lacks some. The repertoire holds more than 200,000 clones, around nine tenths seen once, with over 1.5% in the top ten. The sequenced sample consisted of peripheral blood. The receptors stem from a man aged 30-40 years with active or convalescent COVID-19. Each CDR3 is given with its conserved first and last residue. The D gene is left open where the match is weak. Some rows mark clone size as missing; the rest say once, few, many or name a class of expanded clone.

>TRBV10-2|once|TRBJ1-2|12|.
CASSESRQPNTF
TGCGCCAGCAGTGAGTCCCGACAGCCCAACACCTTC
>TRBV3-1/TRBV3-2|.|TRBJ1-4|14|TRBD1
CASSLGTGREKLFF
TGTGCCAGCAGTCTCGGGACAGGGCGGGAAAAACTGTTTTTT
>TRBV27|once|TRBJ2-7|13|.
CASSIGTGHEQYF
TGTGCCAGCAGCATCGGGACTGGCCACGAGCAGTACTTC
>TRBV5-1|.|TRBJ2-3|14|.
CASSLIAGTDTQYF
TGCGCCAGCAGCTTGATTGCGGGCACAGATACGCAGTATTTT
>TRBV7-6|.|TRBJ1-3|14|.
CASSLAQGGNTIYF
TGTGCCAGCAGCTTAGCACAGGGAGGAAACACCATATATTTT
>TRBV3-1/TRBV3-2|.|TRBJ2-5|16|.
CASSQDRNLPQETQYF
TGTGCCAGCAGCCAAGATCGAAACCTACCACAAGAGACCCAGTACTTC
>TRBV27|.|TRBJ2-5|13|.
CASSLGQQETQYF
TGTGCCAGCAGTTTAGGGCAGCAAGAGACCCAGTACTTC
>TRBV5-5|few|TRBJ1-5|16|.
CASSAQGFLLNQPQHF
TGTGCCAGCAGCGCACAGGGATTTCTGCTCAATCAGCCCCAGCATTTT
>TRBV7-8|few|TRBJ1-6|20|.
CASSKKGQGITASYNSPLHF
TGTGCCAGCAGCAAAAAGGGACAAGGGATCACAGCGTCCTATAATTCACCCCTCCACTTT
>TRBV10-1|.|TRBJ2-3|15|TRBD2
CASHPGGEYTDTQYF
TGCGCCAGCCATCCGGGAGGGGAGTACACAGATACGCAGTATTTT
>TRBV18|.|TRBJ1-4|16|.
CASSRPSGSTNEKLFF
TGTGCCAGCTCACGTCCGTCAGGCTCAACTAATGAAAAACTGTTTTTT
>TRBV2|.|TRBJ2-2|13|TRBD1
CASSSDRAGELFF
TGTGCCAGCAGTTCGGACAGGGCCGGGGAGCTGTTTTTT
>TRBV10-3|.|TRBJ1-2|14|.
CAISGYLANYGYTF
TGTGCCATCAGTGGCTATTTGGCTAACTATGGCTACACCTTC